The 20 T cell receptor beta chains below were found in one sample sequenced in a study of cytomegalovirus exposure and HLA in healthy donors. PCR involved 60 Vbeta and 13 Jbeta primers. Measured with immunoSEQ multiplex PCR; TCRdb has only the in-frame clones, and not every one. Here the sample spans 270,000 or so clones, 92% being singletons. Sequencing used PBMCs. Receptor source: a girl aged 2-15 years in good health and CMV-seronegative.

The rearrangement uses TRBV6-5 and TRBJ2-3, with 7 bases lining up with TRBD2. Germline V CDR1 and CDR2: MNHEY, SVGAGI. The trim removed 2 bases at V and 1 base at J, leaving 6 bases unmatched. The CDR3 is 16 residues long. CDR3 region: CASSYGASGRTDTQYF. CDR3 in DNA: TGTGCCAGCAGTTACGGGGCTAGCGGACGCACAGATACGCAGTATTTT.

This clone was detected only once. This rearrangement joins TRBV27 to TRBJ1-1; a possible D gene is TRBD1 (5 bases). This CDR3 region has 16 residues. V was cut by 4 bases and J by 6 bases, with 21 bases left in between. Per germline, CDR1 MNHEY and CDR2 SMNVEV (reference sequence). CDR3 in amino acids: CASSSPRRDGRAEAFF. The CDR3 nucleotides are TGTGCCAGCAGTTCCCCCCGCAGGGATGGGAGGGCTGAAGCTTTCTTT.

This CDR3 is CSVQRDGQGIGYTF. The CDR3 DNA reads as TGCAGCGTTCAAAGAGACGGACAGGGTATTGGCTACACCTTC. The V and J genes are TRBV29-1 and TRBJ1-2, with TRBD1 matching 8 bases. CDR3 size: 14 residues. Germline CDR1 SQVTM, CDR2 ANQGSEA. V dropped 5 bases and J dropped 7; count of bases not matched to a gene: 12. The complete variable domain, with remaining parts taken from reference TRBV29-1 and TRBJ1-2, reads SAVISQKPSRDICQRGTSLTIQCQVDSQVTMMFWYRQQPGQSLTLIATANQGSEATYESGFVIDKFPISRPNLTFSTLTVSNMSPEDSSIYLCSVQRDGQGIGYTFGSGTRLTVV.

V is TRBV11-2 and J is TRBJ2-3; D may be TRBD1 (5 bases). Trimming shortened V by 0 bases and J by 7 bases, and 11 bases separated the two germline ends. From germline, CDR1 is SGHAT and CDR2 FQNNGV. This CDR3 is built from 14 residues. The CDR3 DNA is TGTGCCAGCAGCTTAGACCTACAGGCGAATACGCAGTATTTT. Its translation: CASSLDLQANTQYF.

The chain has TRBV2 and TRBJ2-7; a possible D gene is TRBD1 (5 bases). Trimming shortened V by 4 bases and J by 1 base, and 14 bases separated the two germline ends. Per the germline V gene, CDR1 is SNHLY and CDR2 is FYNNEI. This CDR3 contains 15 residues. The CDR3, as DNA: TGTGCCAGCAGTGGAGTGGACAAACCATCCTACGAGCAGTACTTC. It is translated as CASSGVDKPSYEQYF.

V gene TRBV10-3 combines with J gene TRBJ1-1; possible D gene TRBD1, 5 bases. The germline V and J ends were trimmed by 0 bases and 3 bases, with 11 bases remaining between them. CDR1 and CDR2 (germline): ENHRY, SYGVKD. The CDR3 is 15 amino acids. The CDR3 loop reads CAISESSRADTEAFF. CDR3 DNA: TGTGCCATCAGTGAGTCAAGCAGGGCGGACACTGAAGCTTTCTTT.

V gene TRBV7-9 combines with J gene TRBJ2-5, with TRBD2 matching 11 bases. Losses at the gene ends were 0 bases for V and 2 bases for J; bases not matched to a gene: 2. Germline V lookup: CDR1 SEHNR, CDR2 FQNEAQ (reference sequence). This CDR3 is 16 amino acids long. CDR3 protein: CASSLALAGGQETQYF. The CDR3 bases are TGTGCCAGCAGCTTAGCGTTAGCGGGGGGGCAAGAGACCCAGTACTTC.

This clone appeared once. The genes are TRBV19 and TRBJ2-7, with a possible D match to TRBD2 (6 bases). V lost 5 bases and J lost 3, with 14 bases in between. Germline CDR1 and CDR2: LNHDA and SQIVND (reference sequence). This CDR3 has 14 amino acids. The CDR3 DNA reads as TGTGCCAGTAGTTATGCGGGGCCCCGCTACGAGCAGTACTTC. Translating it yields CASSYAGPRYEQYF.

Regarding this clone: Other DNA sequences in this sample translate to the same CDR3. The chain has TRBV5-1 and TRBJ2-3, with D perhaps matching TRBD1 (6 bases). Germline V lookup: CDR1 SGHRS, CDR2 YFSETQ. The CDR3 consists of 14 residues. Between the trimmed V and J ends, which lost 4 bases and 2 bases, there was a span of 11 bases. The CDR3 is CASSLTGTTDTQYF. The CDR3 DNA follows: TGCGCCAGCAGCCTTACAGGGACCACAGATACGCAGTATTTT.

The CDR3 coding sequence is TGTGCCAGCAGCTTGGGGGCCAGTGAAGCTTTCTTT. Translated: CASSLGASEAFF. The chain combines TRBV7-9 with TRBJ1-1; D perhaps matches TRBD1 (6 bases). This CDR3 is built from 12 residues. Germline loops: CDR1 SEHNR, CDR2 FQNEAQ (reference sequence). Trimming stripped 3 bases from V and 7 bases from J, with 9 bases between.

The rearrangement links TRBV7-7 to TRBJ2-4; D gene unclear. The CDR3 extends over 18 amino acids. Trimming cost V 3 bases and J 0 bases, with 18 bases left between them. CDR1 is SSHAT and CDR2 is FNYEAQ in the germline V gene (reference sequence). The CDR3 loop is CASSFARVLPLAKNIQYF. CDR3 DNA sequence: TGTGCCAGCAGCTTCGCGAGAGTACTACCCCTAGCCAAAAACATTCAGTACTTC.

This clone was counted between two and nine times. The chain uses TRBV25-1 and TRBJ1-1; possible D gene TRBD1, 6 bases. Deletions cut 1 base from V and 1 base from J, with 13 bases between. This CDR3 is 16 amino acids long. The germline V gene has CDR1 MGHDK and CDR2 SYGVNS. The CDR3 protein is CASSEFGGLGNTEAFF. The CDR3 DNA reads TGTGCCAGCAGTGAATTCGGGGGGCTGGGGAACACTGAAGCTTTCTTT.

CDR3 coding DNA: TGTGCCAGCAGTGCCCCTGGGGGGGGGACGGCCAAAAACATTCAGTACTTC. This codes for CASSAPGGGTAKNIQYF. The rearrangement links TRBV6-4 to TRBJ2-4, with 7 bases that match TRBD2. Germline assignment: CDR1 MRHNA and CDR2 SNTAGT. The CDR3 extends over 17 amino acids. The V and J ends lost 4 bases and 1 base, in that order; junction bases with no gene match: 10.

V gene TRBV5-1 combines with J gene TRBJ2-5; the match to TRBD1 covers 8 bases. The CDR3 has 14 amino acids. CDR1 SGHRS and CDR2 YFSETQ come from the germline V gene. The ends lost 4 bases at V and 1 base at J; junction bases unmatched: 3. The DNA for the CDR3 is TGCGCCAGCAGCCCAACAGGGGGCCAAGAGACCCAGTACTTC. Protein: CASSPTGGQETQYF.

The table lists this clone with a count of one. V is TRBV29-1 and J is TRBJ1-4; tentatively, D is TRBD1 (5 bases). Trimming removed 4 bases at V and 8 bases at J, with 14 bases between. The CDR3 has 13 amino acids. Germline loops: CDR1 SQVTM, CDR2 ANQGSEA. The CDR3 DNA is TGCAGCGTTGCCTACCAAGGGGAAGAAAAACTGTTTTTT. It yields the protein CSVAYQGEEKLFF.

The CDR3 region has the DNA TGTGCCAGCAGCCAAGCCGCCCTCGGGACCCAGTACTTC. Its protein product is CASSQAALGTQYF. V usage is TRBV14 and J usage is TRBJ2-5; no definite D call. The germline V gene encodes CDR1 SGHDN and CDR2 FVKESK. The CDR3 runs 13 residues. The V and J ends lost 1 base and 7 bases respectively, with 10 bases between them.

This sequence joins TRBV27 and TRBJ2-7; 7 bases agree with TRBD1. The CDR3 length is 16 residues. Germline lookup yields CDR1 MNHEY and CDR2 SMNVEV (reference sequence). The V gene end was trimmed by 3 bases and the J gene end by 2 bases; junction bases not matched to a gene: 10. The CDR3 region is CASSLSSGTAAYEQYF. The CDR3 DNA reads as TGTGCCAGCAGTTTGTCCTCCGGGACAGCCGCCTACGAGCAGTACTTC.

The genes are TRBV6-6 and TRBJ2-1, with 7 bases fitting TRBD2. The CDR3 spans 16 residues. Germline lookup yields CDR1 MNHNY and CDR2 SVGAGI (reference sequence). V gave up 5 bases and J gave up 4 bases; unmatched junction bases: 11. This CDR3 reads CASSQLGGLEYNEQFF. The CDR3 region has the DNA TGTGCCAGCAGTCAACTGGGAGGGCTTGAGTACAATGAGCAGTTCTTC.

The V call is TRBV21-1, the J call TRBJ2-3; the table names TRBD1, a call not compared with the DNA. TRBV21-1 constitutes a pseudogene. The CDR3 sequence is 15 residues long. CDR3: CASPGDSASTDTQYF. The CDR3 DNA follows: TGTGCCAGCCCTGGGGACAGTGCTAGCACAGATACGCAGTATTTT.

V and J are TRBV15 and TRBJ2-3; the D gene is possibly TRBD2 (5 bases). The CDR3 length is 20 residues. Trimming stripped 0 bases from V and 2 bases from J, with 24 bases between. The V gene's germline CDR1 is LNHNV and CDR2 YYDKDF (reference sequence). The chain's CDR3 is CATSRDRWVGESGPTDTQYF. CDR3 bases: TGTGCCACCAGCAGAGATAGGTGGGTCGGGGAATCCGGTCCCACAGATACGCAGTATTTT.